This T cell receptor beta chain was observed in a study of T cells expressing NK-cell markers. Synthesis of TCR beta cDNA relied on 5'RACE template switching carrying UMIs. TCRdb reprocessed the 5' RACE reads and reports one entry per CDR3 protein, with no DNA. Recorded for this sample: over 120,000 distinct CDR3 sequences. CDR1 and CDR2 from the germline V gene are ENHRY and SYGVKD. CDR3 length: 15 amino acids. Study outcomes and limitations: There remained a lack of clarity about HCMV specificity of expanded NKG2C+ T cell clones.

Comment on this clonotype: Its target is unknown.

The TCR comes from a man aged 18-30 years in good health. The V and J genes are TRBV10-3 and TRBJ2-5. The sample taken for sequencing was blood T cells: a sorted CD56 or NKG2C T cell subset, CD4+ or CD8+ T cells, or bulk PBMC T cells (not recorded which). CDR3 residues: CAISESLGSQETQYF.